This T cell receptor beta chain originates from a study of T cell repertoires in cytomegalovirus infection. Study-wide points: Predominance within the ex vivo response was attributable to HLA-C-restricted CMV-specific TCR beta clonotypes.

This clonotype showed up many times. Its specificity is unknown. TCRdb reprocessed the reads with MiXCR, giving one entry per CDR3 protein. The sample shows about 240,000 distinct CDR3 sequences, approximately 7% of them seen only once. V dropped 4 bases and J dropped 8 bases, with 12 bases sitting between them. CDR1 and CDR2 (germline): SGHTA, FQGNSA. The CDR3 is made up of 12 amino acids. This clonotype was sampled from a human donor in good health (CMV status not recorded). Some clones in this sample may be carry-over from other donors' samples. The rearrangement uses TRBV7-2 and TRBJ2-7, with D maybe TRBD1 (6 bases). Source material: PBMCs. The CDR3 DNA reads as TGTGCCAGCAGCTATGATACAGGGAAGCAGTACTTC. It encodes CASSYDTGKQYF.